This record looks at one T cell receptor beta chain sequence and its context. It has no known antigen specificity. No base-level quality is on record; no much larger clone is a single base apart. This sample includes further DNA sequences coding for the same CDR3. Per the germline V gene (reference sequence), LNHDA is the CDR1 and SQIVND is the CDR2. V is clipped by 5 bases and J by 2 bases, and the sequence between their germline boundaries is 13 bases long. Inclusive of the bounding cysteine and phenylalanine, the CDR3 is 14 residues long. Only CDR3 DNA is held: 42 bases, read in frame from base 1. The sample's time point label, in plain terms: baseline before first vaccination. The vaccinee samples were drawn from two UK trials, COV001 and COV002, one of which was a single-blind randomized controlled phase 2/3 trial testing AZD1222 (ChAdOx1 nCoV-19) in healthy adults. For TCRbeta chain sequencing, PBMC samples from trial participants were taken at day 0 and at day 28 after the second dose.

The CDR3 regions of human TCRbeta chains were subjected to immunosequencing. Regarding the original processing steps: TCRs in the repertoires were matched against a reference library of SARS-CoV-2-specific TCRs that had been generated with the MIRA antigen-specificity platform. Breadth was defined as the fraction of unique TCRs that were SARS-CoV-2-associated. Depth was defined as the fraction of total T cells that were SARS-CoV-2-associated. Using the MIRA data, every spike-specific TCR was mapped to the spike region that the TCR reacted to and assigned to either a CD4 or a CD8 class. Log10-transformed breadth and depth values were compared by one-way ANOVA with Sidak's multiple comparisons tests. TCRdb retrieved this table from immuneACCESS and kept in-frame rearrangements only. Not all clones are present; in checked studies, unresolved V genes account for under half, and no reason is known for the remainder. That table is the source of V, J and clone size, and D and trimming were worked out from the DNA. The sample table contains about 110,000 clones; only one count was recorded for around 85% of them. 4.6% of the sample comes from the top ten.

The data stem from a study of T cell responses to AZD1222 COVID-19 vaccine (dated by TCRdb to 2020 to 2022). About the investigation overall: AZD1222 recipients whose second dose came at about 4 weeks and those whose second dose came at about 12 weeks were combined into one group, since spike-specific TCR depth and breadth did not differ between the two schedules. A total of 230 to 250 trial participants underwent TCR sequencing, of whom more than 200 had received two doses of AZD1222 and approximately 25 had received two doses of the MenACWY control vaccine. Enrollment into the trials was organized by age into subgroups of 18-55, 56-69 and 70-plus years, and those subgroups contained roughly 160, 29 and 62 TCR-sequenced participants, respectively.

What the authors observed across the whole study: Because no day 14 peak-response samples were available, the repertoires could be characterized only after the peak T cell response. Nearly half of unique spike-specific TCRs reportedly recognized epitopes outside regions mutated in the B.1.351 and B.1.1.7 variants. Participants were mostly white British and included more females than males, and it was suggested by the authors that clonal diversity may have been underestimated. The 56-69-year group was small, and its depth increase did not reach significance, likely because of low power. A significant rise in spike-specific TCR breadth and depth was observed after two AZD1222 doses relative to day 0 and relative to MenACWY recipients. Vaccine-associated CD4 TCRs spanned the whole spike protein, with dominant responses in regions 160-218 and 743-854. Conclusions about previously exposed vaccinees are limited, since just five or six AZD1222 recipients were seropositive for SARS-CoV-2 at baseline.

The sample in question was peripheral blood, obtained on day 0 of AZD1222 vaccination. This clonotype originated in an adult in good health. The chain is assembled from TRBV19 and TRBJ2-7; the best D guess is TRBD1, with 5 bases matching. The CDR3 amino acid sequence is: CASSFLGPTYEQYF. In nucleotide form, the sequence is TGTGCCAGTAGTTTCCTGGGGCCAACCTACGAGCAGTACTTC.